This is a list of T cell receptor beta chains from one sample in a study of spatial heterogeneity in lung cancer. TCRdb re-called the 5' RACE reads through MiXCR, storing one row per CDR3 protein. The sample has about 4,200 distinct CDR3 sequences, roughly 6.2% seen once. This sample comprised lung tumor tissue, obtained at surgery. These receptors originate from a male donor with early-stage non-small cell lung cancer. Both conserved end residues are part of each CDR3. The order of the fields is V gene, CDR3 protein.

V: TRBV6-4; CDR3: CASSPRGGGNEQFF
V: TRBV12-3/TRBV12-4; CDR3: CASSRRETQYF
V: TRBV15; CDR3: CATSREVGEAGSGANVLTF
V: TRBV3-1; CDR3: CASSPDGGNQPQHF
V: TRBV12-5; CDR3: CASGLVEGAGGTQYF
V: TRBV7-9; CDR3: CASSLTGWGQEDSYNSPLHF
V: TRBV13; CDR3: CASSLREDPRGKETQYF
V: TRBV5-5; CDR3: CASTPGAGNPPMNTEAFF
V: TRBV7-3; CDR3: CASSLREGDTQYF
V: TRBV20-1; CDR3: CSATLPGLAGGWRADTQYF
V: TRBV29-1; CDR3: CSVDGYNEQFF
V: TRBV15; CDR3: CATSRDTSADTQYF
V: TRBV6-6; CDR3: CASSYAPGLAHATDTQYF
V: TRBV27; CDR3: CASSFLGQGADTQYF
V: TRBV6-2/TRBV6-3; CDR3: CASSLRTGLLAEQYF
V: TRBV30; CDR3: CAWSVLQETQYF
V: TRBV6-1; CDR3: CASSYGRSEQYF
V: TRBV28; CDR3: CASSFRVGAYGYTF
V: TRBV12-3/TRBV12-4; CDR3: CASTLGGGPRYF
V: TRBV20-1; CDR3: CSARDGVVRTDTQYF
V: TRBV20-1; CDR3: CSARRLLYNEQFF
V: TRBV5-4; CDR3: CASSPTTGPRNYGYTF
V: TRBV12-3/TRBV12-4; CDR3: CASSLDGRGQPQHF
V: TRBV30; CDR3: CAWSVFYEAFF
V: TRBV3-1; CDR3: CASSAVIGRAAQETQYF
V: TRBV30; CDR3: CAWSVAGGHNTGELFF
V: TRBV29-1; CDR3: CSFLAGSHTDTQYF
V: TRBV18; CDR3: CASSPLTRNTEAFF
V: TRBV27; CDR3: CASSFDGSNQPQHF
V: TRBV27; CDR3: CASSRDGPFEKLFF
V: TRBV7-8; CDR3: CASSLTRSGRGETQYF
V: TRBV3-1; CDR3: CASSRAGANTGELFF
V: TRBV5-1; CDR3: CASSLGPRNTGELFF
V: TRBV25-1; CDR3: CASSPLDTQYF
V: TRBV6-6; CDR3: CASSYAASGRQETQYF
V: TRBV2; CDR3: CASSEVGPISGNTIYF
V: TRBV6-5; CDR3: CASSRQGGWDGYTF
V: TRBV12-3/TRBV12-4; CDR3: CASSFWLAGAYNEQFF
V: TRBV6-2/TRBV6-3; CDR3: CASGIMLKETQYF
V: TRBV9; CDR3: CASSVSSIPQETQYF
V: TRBV2; CDR3: CTPVGLDYEQYF
V: TRBV12-3/TRBV12-4; CDR3: CANGGDPNTEAFF
V: TRBV5-1; CDR3: CASSLTGGQPQHF
V: TRBV19; CDR3: CASIGWGSSSYNEQFF
V: TRBV5-1; CDR3: CASSQSDPFGSTDTQYF
V: TRBV29-1; CDR3: CSVPGTESNQPQHF
V: TRBV7-2; CDR3: CASSLGPGGQETQYF
V: TRBV2; CDR3: CASATQGGAAEAFF
V: TRBV5-1; CDR3: CASSSSGTGWNEQFF
V: TRBV4-3; CDR3: CASSQHWRTPKAEQYF
V: TRBV18; CDR3: CASSPPGQGESYTF
V: TRBV30; CDR3: CAWSKTTPNTEAFF
V: TRBV13; CDR3: CASSRSDSPAYGYTF